These 14 T cell receptor beta chains were sequenced from one sample in a study of neurological immune-mediated disorders. In TCRdb, the 5' RACE reads were re-called with MiXCR into one record per CDR3 protein. The table records roughly 100,000 distinct CDR3 sequences, 11% of them present only once. Time point meaning: longitudinal time-point 3. Sequencing was performed on PBMCs. These receptors all come from a female donor with HTLV-1-associated myelopathy (HAM/TSP).

This clonotype was observed a handful of times. V is TRBV9 and J is TRBJ1-2; D is possibly TRBD1 (6 bases). Germline CDR1 reads SGDLS; CDR2 reads YYNGEE. Trimming shortened V by 0 bases and J by 4 bases, and 13 bases separated the two germline ends. The CDR3 consists of 15 residues. The CDR3 here is CASSVGRDTIYGYTF. CDR3 in DNA: TGTGCCAGCAGCGTAGGAAGGGACACCATCTATGGCTACACCTTC.

CDR3 sequence reads: CASSQRLAGLPGGETQYF. In nucleotides, the CDR3 is TGTGCCAGCAGCCAGAGACTAGCGGGACTGCCGGGGGGGGAGACCCAGTACTTC. The chain couples TRBV7-8 to TRBJ2-5; 11 positions match TRBD2. The trim removed 5 bases at V and 5 bases at J, leaving 16 bases unmatched. This CDR3 comprises 18 residues. Per the germline V gene, CDR1 is SGHVS and CDR2 is FQNEAQ.

This clonotype was recorded at least ten times. The V gene is TRBV27, the J gene TRBJ2-2; D may be TRBD2 (5 bases). There are 16 residues in the CDR3. Germline CDR1 reads MNHEY; CDR2 reads SMNVEV (reference sequence). Deletions cut 5 bases from V and 0 bases from J, with 13 bases between. The CDR3 DNA reads TGTGCCAGCAGTCGCCCTAAAGCGGCGAACACCGGGGAGCTGTTTTTT. Its translation is CASSRPKAANTGELFF.

The genes are TRBV21-1 and TRBJ2-7; TRBD1, the D gene given by the table, was not confirmed from the DNA. TRBV21-1 is deemed a pseudogene. The CDR3 spans 15 residues. CDR3 loop: CASSRVLVDSGEQYF. In DNA form, the CDR3 reads TGTGCCAGCAGCCGTGTTTTAGTGGACAGTGGCGAGCAGTACTTC.

This clonotype has at least ten counts. The rearrangement links TRBV5-1 to TRBJ2-1; D perhaps matches TRBD2 (7 bases). There are 15 residues in the CDR3. Germline V gene data show CDR1 as SGHRS and CDR2 as YFSETQ. V gave up 1 base and J gave up 9 bases, with 17 bases separating them. The CDR3 spells CASSLFRTGGGEQFF. The DNA for the CDR3 is TGCGCCAGCAGCTTGTTCCGGACGGGGGGCGGTGAGCAGTTCTTC.

At least ten counts were recorded for this clonotype. The chain uses TRBV4-1 and TRBJ2-7; the D gene is possibly TRBD2 (6 bases). The CDR3 has 17 amino acids. Deletions cut 2 bases from V and 4 bases from J, with 21 bases between. CDR1 and CDR2 (germline): MGHRA, YSYEKL. In nucleotides, the CDR3 is TGCGCCAGCAGCCAACTTCTTCGGGGGAGCATAAGGTACGAGCAGTACTTC. It codes for CASSQLLRGSIRYEQYF.

The chain carries TRBV5-1 and TRBJ1-3; 12 bases align to TRBD1. CDR1 is SGHRS, CDR2 YFSETQ, per germline. J gave up 4 bases and V 4 bases, and 6 bases lay outside the gene matches. This CDR3 region has 16 residues. The CDR3 coding sequence is TGCGCCAGCAGCGGGGGACAGGGGGCTTACGGAAACACCATATATTTT. It encodes CASSGGQGAYGNTIYF.

This clonotype has a count of ten or more. The rearrangement links TRBV7-9 to TRBJ2-7, with TRBD1 as a possible D gene (5 bases). Per the germline V gene, CDR1 is SEHNR and CDR2 is FQNEAQ (reference sequence). V lost 0 bases and J lost 2, with 17 bases in between. This CDR3 region has 17 residues. CDR3 nucleotides: TGTGCCAGCAGCTTAGCATCCCAGGGCGCCTCCGCCTACGAGCAGTACTTC. The encoded protein is CASSLASQGASAYEQYF.

This clonotype showed up many times. This rearrangement joins TRBV20-1 to TRBJ1-6; 11 positions agree with TRBD1. This CDR3 contains 19 residues. Germline values: CDR1 DFQATT, CDR2 SNEGSKA (reference sequence). With 3 bases clipped from V and 7 bases from J, the junction kept 17 bases outside the gene matches. CDR3 nucleotide sequence: TGCAGTGCTAGGATGCAAAGGGACAGGGGGTGGGATGACAATTCACCCCTCCACTTT. This codes for CSARMQRDRGWDDNSPLHF.

This clonotype was observed at least ten times. The CDR3 spells CASSSGYANTIYF. The CDR3, as DNA: TGCGCCAGCAGTTCCGGATATGCAAACACCATATATTTT. The chain joins TRBV5-1 to TRBJ1-3; D is unresolved. Per germline, CDR1 SGHRS and CDR2 YFSETQ. The CDR3 has 13 amino acids. V lost 5 bases, J lost 6 bases, and 12 bases lay in between.

This clonotype was seen many times. The chain uses TRBV5-1 and TRBJ2-3; TRBD2 might be the D (6 bases). V gave up 4 bases and J gave up 3 bases, with 15 bases separating them. Per the germline V gene, CDR1 is SGHRS and CDR2 is YFSETQ. The CDR3 spans 15 residues. In nucleotides, the CDR3 is TGCGCCAGCAGCACCGGGGGTCCCATGACAGATACGCAGTATTTT. This codes for CASSTGGPMTDTQYF.

The table lists this clonotype with many counts. The chain recombines TRBV7-8 with TRBJ2-7, with D maybe TRBD1 (5 bases). Germline loops: CDR1 SGHVS, CDR2 FQNEAQ. Trimming took 3 bases from V and 2 from J, leaving 8 bases between them. CDR3 length: 13 residues. The CDR3 DNA sequence: TGTGCCAGCAGCTTGAAAGGGGCCTACGAGCAGTACTTC. Translation gives CASSLKGAYEQYF.

This clonotype was found many times. DNA of the CDR3: TGCAGTGCTAGAGAGAGCCTTGGAAACACCATATATTTT. It yields the protein CSARESLGNTIYF. This chain joins TRBV20-1 and TRBJ1-3; D not certain. Trimming left V 0 bases short and J 3 bases short, with 6 bases between. The CDR3 has 13 residues. Germline assignment: CDR1 DFQATT and CDR2 SNEGSKA (reference sequence).

This clonotype appeared many times. The chain is built from TRBV7-8 and TRBJ1-2; D uncertain. The germline V gene has CDR1 SGHVS and CDR2 FQNEAQ. Trimming pared 1 base from V and 5 bases from J, leaving 8 bases between. This CDR3 comprises 13 residues. The CDR3: CASSLGLTYGYTF. CDR3 nucleotides: TGTGCCAGCAGCTTAGGACTGACGTATGGCTACACCTTC.